These T cell receptor beta chains were read from a single sample in a study of blood T cell repertoires in COVID-19. The table came from immunoSEQ multiplex PCR; TCRdb's copy has only in-frame clones and leaves some out. Of around 70,000 clones detected, roughly 80% appear once; the ten largest clones hold less than 15%. The sequenced sample consisted of peripheral blood. Every receptor here comes from a human donor in a cohort sampled during active COVID-19. CDR3s include the opening cysteine and the closing phenylalanine or tryptophan. Fields, in order: CDR3 protein, CDR3 DNA, J gene, D gene, V gene, clone size. The D gene is left open where the match is weak. A row's size may be missing; if present it is once, few, many or a size class.

CDR3: CASSQTVRSTINYGYTF
DNA: TGTGCCAGCAGCCAAACCGTTCGGTCAACGATAAACTATGGCTACACCTTC
J: TRBJ1-2
D: -
V: TRBV4-2
size: -

CDR3: CASSQDRLAGAETQYF
DNA: TGTGCCAGCAGCCAAGATAGACTAGCGGGAGCAGAGACCCAGTACTTC
J: TRBJ2-5
D: TRBD2
V: TRBV3-1/TRBV3-2
size: -

CDR3: CASTRGGNTEAFF
DNA: TGTGCCAGCACCCGCGGGGGAAACACTGAAGCTTTCTTT
J: TRBJ1-1
D: -
V: TRBV12-3/TRBV12-4
size: -

CDR3: CASSQLAGGPRETQYF
DNA: TGTGCCAGCAGTCAACTAGCGGGAGGGCCAAGAGAGACCCAGTACTTC
J: TRBJ2-5
D: TRBD2
V: TRBV2
size: -

CDR3: CASSPSYGYTF
DNA: TGTGCCAGCAGCCCATCCTATGGCTACACCTTC
J: TRBJ1-2
D: -
V: TRBV7-2
size: -

CDR3: CASSRQQTGTTYEQYF
DNA: TGCGCCAGCAGTCGGCAACAGACAGGGACGACCTACGAGCAGTACTTC
J: TRBJ2-7
D: TRBD1
V: TRBV4-1
size: -

CDR3: CASSYSRGTNEKLFF
DNA: TGTGCCAGCAGTTACTCCAGGGGTACTAATGAAAAACTGTTTTTT
J: TRBJ1-4
D: -
V: TRBV6-5
size: -

CDR3: CASSHGYPGGGFSDTQYF
DNA: TGTGCCAGCAGCCACGGATACCCCGGGGGGGGTTTTTCAGATACGCAGTATTTT
J: TRBJ2-3
D: TRBD2
V: TRBV3-1/TRBV3-2
size: once

CDR3: CASRGQGVGGYTF
DNA: TGTGCCAGCAGGGGACAGGGGGTAGGTGGCTACACCTTC
J: TRBJ1-2
D: TRBD1
V: TRBV3-1/TRBV3-2
size: -

CDR3: CASSAGTGSGANVLTF
DNA: TGTGCCAGCAGCGCCGGGACAGGCTCTGGGGCCAACGTCCTGACTTTC
J: TRBJ2-6
D: TRBD1
V: TRBV7-9
size: -

CDR3: CASSPPGGTGYTEAFF
DNA: TGTGCCAGCAGTCCCCCCGGGGGGACAGGGTACACTGAAGCTTTCTTT
J: TRBJ1-1
D: TRBD1
V: TRBV6-2/TRBV6-3
size: -

CDR3: CASMTGWQGEAFF
DNA: TGTGCCAGCATGACAGGATGGCAGGGTGAAGCTTTCTTT
J: TRBJ1-1
D: -
V: TRBV28
size: once

CDR3: CASSVGPGGPNEQFF
DNA: TGTGCCAGCAGCGTCGGTCCGGGGGGGCCCAATGAGCAGTTCTTC
J: TRBJ2-1
D: TRBD2
V: TRBV9
size: -

CDR3: CASSGDSADTQYF
DNA: TGTGCCAGCAGTGGGGACAGCGCAGATACGCAGTATTTT
J: TRBJ2-3
D: TRBD1
V: TRBV2
size: few

CDR3: CAWNQGSGNTIYF
DNA: TGTGCCTGGAATCAGGGGTCCGGAAACACCATATATTTT
J: TRBJ1-3
D: -
V: TRBV30
size: -

CDR3: CASSQGQGREKLFF
DNA: TGCGCCAGCAGCCAGGGACAGGGCAGGGAAAAACTGTTTTTT
J: TRBJ1-4
D: TRBD1
V: TRBV5-1
size: -

CDR3: CASSPQGAVGANVLTF
DNA: TGTGCCAGCAGCCCACAGGGGGCGGTTGGGGCCAACGTCCTGACTTTC
J: TRBJ2-6
D: TRBD1
V: TRBV7-3
size: -

CDR3: CASGHAQRVDTQYF
DNA: TGTGCCAGTGGTCATGCCCAAAGAGTAGATACGCAGTATTTT
J: TRBJ2-3
D: -
V: TRBV19
size: -

CDR3: CASSFGGGAYEQYF
DNA: TGTGCCAGCAGCTTTGGCGGGGGGGCCTACGAGCAGTACTTC
J: TRBJ2-7
D: TRBD2
V: TRBV7-3
size: -

CDR3: CASSLAVGRNAYEQYF
DNA: TGTGCCAGCAGTTTAGCAGTAGGGAGGAACGCCTACGAGCAGTACTTC
J: TRBJ2-7
D: -
V: TRBV28
size: -

CDR3: CASSQAQRTGQETQYF
DNA: TGTGCCAGCAGCCAAGCGCAAAGGACAGGGCAAGAGACCCAGTACTTC
J: TRBJ2-5
D: TRBD1
V: TRBV14
size: -

CDR3: CASSFGGSNEQFF
DNA: TGCGCCAGCAGCTTCGGCGGGAGCAATGAGCAGTTCTTC
J: TRBJ2-1
D: TRBD2
V: TRBV5-1
size: few

CDR3: CASSSGQVPYGYTF
DNA: TGTGCCAGCAGCTCCGGACAGGTACCCTATGGCTACACCTTC
J: TRBJ1-2
D: TRBD1
V: TRBV7-2
size: -

CDR3: CATRKEMNTEAFF
DNA: TGTGCCACCAGGAAAGAGATGAACACTGAAGCTTTCTTT
J: TRBJ1-1
D: -
V: TRBV24-1
size: -

CDR3: CASSLDAGSGEKLFF
DNA: TGTGCCAGCAGCTTGGATGCGGGGTCGGGAGAAAAACTGTTTTTT
J: TRBJ1-4
D: -
V: TRBV5-5
size: once

CDR3: CASSKIRGEFQYF
DNA: TGTGCCAGCAGCAAGATCAGGGGAGAGTTCCAGTACTTC
J: TRBJ2-5
D: -
V: TRBV7-2
size: -

CDR3: CASRNRNTGELFF
DNA: TGTGCCAGCAGAAACAGGAACACCGGGGAGCTGTTTTTT
J: TRBJ2-2
D: -
V: TRBV12-3/TRBV12-4
size: -

CDR3: CATSKAGNTGELFF
DNA: TGTGCCACCAGTAAGGCAGGGAACACCGGGGAGCTGTTTTTT
J: TRBJ2-2
D: -
V: TRBV24-1
size: -

CDR3: CASSARTSALGNEQFF
DNA: TGCGCCAGCAGCGCTCGGACTAGCGCGTTGGGTAATGAGCAGTTCTTC
J: TRBJ2-1
D: TRBD2
V: TRBV5-1
size: -

CDR3: CASSLGLAGINEQYF
DNA: TGTGCCAGCAGCTTGGGACTAGCGGGGATCAACGAGCAGTACTTC
J: TRBJ2-7
D: TRBD2
V: TRBV7-3
size: -

CDR3: CASSDGQGEKLFF
DNA: TGTGCCAGCTCGGACGGGCAGGGTGAAAAACTGTTTTTT
J: TRBJ1-4
D: -
V: TRBV18
size: -

CDR3: CASSLGQSPYGYTF
DNA: TGTGCCAGCAGCTTGGGACAGTCTCCCTATGGCTACACCTTC
J: TRBJ1-2
D: TRBD1
V: TRBV7-2
size: -

CDR3: CASSYLGQGGNQPQHF
DNA: TGTGCCAGCAGCTACCTGGGACAGGGAGGCAATCAGCCCCAGCATTTT
J: TRBJ1-5
D: TRBD1
V: TRBV5-6
size: -

CDR3: CASSTGLAGVCGWLYNEQFF
DNA: TGTGCCAGCAGCACGGGACTAGCGGGAGTTTGTGGTTGGCTCTACAATGAGCAGTTCTTC
J: TRBJ2-1
D: -
V: TRBV21-1
size: once

CDR3: CASSHRPHSGNTIYF
DNA: TGTGCCAGCAGTCACAGGCCGCACTCTGGAAACACCATATATTTT
J: TRBJ1-3
D: -
V: TRBV3-1/TRBV3-2
size: -

CDR3: CASSSTGTSSYNEQFF
DNA: TGTGCCAGCAGTTCCACCGGGACTAGCAGCTACAATGAGCAGTTCTTC
J: TRBJ2-1
D: TRBD2
V: TRBV6-5
size: -

CDR3: CASSFWRGQGKNQPQHF
DNA: TGTGCCAGCAGCTTTTGGCGGGGACAGGGTAAGAATCAGCCCCAGCATTTT
J: TRBJ1-5
D: TRBD1
V: TRBV5-6
size: -

CDR3: CASSYPGQGDEKLFF
DNA: TGTGCCAGCAGTTACCCGGGACAGGGTGATGAAAAACTGTTTTTT
J: TRBJ1-4
D: TRBD1
V: TRBV6-6
size: -

CDR3: CASSLGRGYYNEQFF
DNA: TGTGCCAGCAGCTTGGGGCGGGGGTACTACAATGAGCAGTTCTTC
J: TRBJ2-1
D: TRBD2
V: TRBV5-4
size: few

CDR3: CASSPRPRGVANEKLFF
DNA: TGCGCCAGCAGCCCCAGACCGCGGGGGGTTGCTAATGAAAAACTGTTTTTT
J: TRBJ1-4
D: -
V: TRBV4-3
size: -

CDR3: CASSPGASAYTGELFF
DNA: TGTGCCAGCAGCCCCGGGGCTAGCGCCTACACCGGGGAGCTGTTTTTT
J: TRBJ2-2
D: -
V: TRBV7-2
size: -

CDR3: CASSTGTGVTDTQYF
DNA: TGTGCCAGCAGTACGGGGACAGGGGTAACAGATACGCAGTATTTT
J: TRBJ2-3
D: TRBD1
V: TRBV6-2/TRBV6-3
size: -

CDR3: CASSELRDLRAKNIQYF
DNA: TGTGCCAGCAGTGAATTGCGGGACCTACGAGCCAAAAACATTCAGTACTTC
J: TRBJ2-4
D: -
V: TRBV6-1
size: -